The rows below give T cell receptor beta chains drawn from one sample of a study of Ad26.COV2.S vaccination and SARS-CoV-2 variants. The method was immunoSEQ multiplex PCR; TCRdb's version includes in-frame clones alone and lacks a portion of them. The sample lists over 110,000 clones, about nine tenths seen once, with 5% in the top ten. The material was peripheral blood, obtained after recovery from COVID-19. These receptors all stem from a human donor who had recovered from COVID-19. Each CDR3 is given with its conserved first and last residue. The order of the fields is J gene, D gene, V gene, clone size, CDR3 length, CDR3 protein, CDR3 DNA. The D gene is left open where the match is weak. Size is omitted from some rows. Given values are once, few, many or a class for expanded clones.

TRBJ2-7	TRBD1	TRBV4-3	NA	14	CASSQGQDSYEQYF	TGCGCCAGCAGCCAGGGACAGGACTCCTACGAGCAGTACTTC
TRBJ1-2	NA	TRBV2	NA	15	CASPGLETVGGGYTF	TGTGCCAGCCCTGGGTTGGAGACGGTTGGTGGTGGCTACACCTTC
TRBJ1-6	NA	TRBV5-1	NA	15	CASSLEGTYNSPLHF	TGCGCCAGCAGCTTGGAAGGAACCTATAATTCACCCCTCCACTTT
TRBJ2-7	NA	TRBV5-1	NA	12	CASSSSRHEQYF	TGCGCCAGCAGCTCCAGTCGGCACGAGCAGTACTTC
TRBJ1-1	NA	TRBV6-5	NA	13	CASSSQANTEAFF	TGTGCCAGCAGTTCCCAGGCGAACACTGAAGCTTTCTTT
TRBJ2-4	NA	TRBV5-4	NA	14	CASSSSAGRDIQYF	TGTGCCAGCAGCTCTTCGGCTGGGCGGGACATTCAGTACTTC
TRBJ1-5	TRBD1	TRBV6-2/TRBV6-3	NA	16	CASSYAGTGDNQPQHF	TGTGCCAGCAGTTACGCCGGGACAGGGGACAATCAGCCCCAGCATTTT
TRBJ1-5	TRBD1	TRBV27	NA	15	CARPVQTGSGQPQHF	TGTGCCCGTCCGGTCCAGACAGGGTCGGGTCAGCCCCAGCATTTT
TRBJ2-1	TRBD2	TRBV11-2	NA	16	CASRLSEASGTNEQFF	TGTGCCAGCAGGCTATCGGAGGCTAGCGGTACAAATGAGCAGTTCTTC
TRBJ2-1	TRBD1	TRBV28	once	14	CAARGTGGLDEQFF	TGTGCCGCCCGAGGGACAGGGGGTTTAGATGAGCAGTTCTTC
TRBJ2-2	NA	TRBV14	NA	12	CASSHTTGELFF	TGTGCCAGCAGCCATACCACCGGGGAGCTGTTTTTT
TRBJ2-5	NA	TRBV6-2/TRBV6-3	NA	14	CASSQDTSQETQYF	TGTGCCAGCAGTCAGGACACCAGTCAAGAGACCCAGTACTTC
TRBJ1-4	NA	TRBV5-4	NA	14	CASSLRGGDEKLFF	TGTGCCAGCAGCTTGAGAGGGGGGGATGAAAAACTGTTTTTT
TRBJ2-7	NA	TRBV10-3	once	12	CAISDNSYEQYF	TGTGCCATCAGTGATAATTCCTACGAGCAGTACTTC
TRBJ1-4	NA	TRBV14	NA	15	CAMTGGIATNEKLFF	TGTGCCATGACGGGCGGGATTGCAACTAATGAAAAACTGTTTTTT
TRBJ1-2	TRBD1	TRBV11-3	NA	14	CASNPGQGNYGYTF	TGTGCCAGCAATCCGGGACAGGGGAACTATGGCTACACCTTC
TRBJ1-1	TRBD1	TRBV5-1	NA	15	CASSLSGGWNTEAFF	TGCGCCAGCAGCTTATCAGGGGGCTGGAACACTGAAGCTTTCTTT
TRBJ2-3	NA	TRBV5-1	NA	13	CASSWGGTDTQYF	TGCGCCAGCAGCTGGGGTGGCACAGATACGCAGTATTTT
TRBJ2-7	NA	TRBV7-9	NA	14	CASSFGVFNYEQYF	TGTGCCAGCAGCTTCGGGGTTTTCAACTACGAGCAGTACTTC
TRBJ1-1	TRBD1	TRBV7-2	NA	15	CASSLAGTGDTEAFF	TGTGCCAGCAGCTTAGCGGGGACAGGGGACACTGAAGCTTTCTTT
TRBJ2-5	NA	TRBV5-6	NA	13	CASSFGAQETQYF	TGTGCCAGCAGCTTCGGGGCCCAAGAGACCCAGTACTTC
TRBJ2-3	TRBD2	TRBV13	NA	16	CASSWIAGDGTDTQYF	TGTGCCAGCAGCTGGATAGCGGGGGATGGGACAGATACGCAGTATTTT
TRBJ2-7	NA	TRBV28	few	13	CASSLTEGYEQYF	TGTGCCAGCAGTTTAACCGAGGGCTACGAGCAGTACTTC
TRBJ2-3	NA	TRBV12-3/TRBV12-4	NA	13	CASSPRSRDTQYF	TGTGCCAGCAGCCCACGATCGCGAGATACGCAGTATTTT
TRBJ2-7	NA	TRBV5-5	NA	19	CASSYPGTDVALGAREQYF	TGTGCCAGCAGCTACCCCGGGACCGATGTAGCCCTAGGGGCCAGAGAGCAGTACTTC
TRBJ2-2	NA	TRBV6-6	NA	15	CASSSERPNTGELFF	TGTGCCAGCAGTTCCGAGCGGCCGAACACCGGGGAGCTGTTTTTT
TRBJ2-7	TRBD2	TRBV7-2	NA	16	CASSAPIAGGDYEQYF	TGTGCCAGCAGCGCACCCATAGCGGGGGGCGACTACGAGCAGTACTTC
TRBJ2-2	TRBD2	TRBV2	NA	14	CASSEKRGVGELFF	TGTGCCAGCAGTGAAAAGCGGGGCGTCGGGGAGCTGTTTTTT
TRBJ1-1	NA	TRBV7-2	NA	14	CASSRSGSITEAFF	TGTGCCAGCAGCCGCTCTGGTTCTATTACTGAAGCTTTCTTT
TRBJ2-3	NA	TRBV6-5	NA	15	CASSLLLAPRDTQYF	TGTGCCAGCAGTTTGCTCCTGGCCCCTAGGGATACGCAGTATTTT
TRBJ2-5	NA	TRBV5-6	few	14	CASSLTGSQETQYF	TGTGCCAGCAGCTTGACTGGATCCCAAGAGACCCAGTACTTC
TRBJ2-3	NA	TRBV9	NA	16	CASSVSPSRGTDTQYF	TGTGCCAGCAGCGTAAGTCCCAGCCGGGGAACAGATACGCAGTATTTT
TRBJ2-7	NA	TRBV2	few	16	CASSAPPGLSSYEQYF	TGTGCCAGCAGTGCCCCCCCAGGCCTGAGCTCCTACGAGCAGTACTTC
TRBJ2-6	NA	TRBV2	once	15	CASKERQPGANVLTF	TGTGCCAGCAAGGAGAGGCAGCCTGGGGCCAACGTCCTGACTTTC
TRBJ2-1	NA	TRBV19	NA	12	CASRGPYNEQFF	TGTGCCAGTCGAGGGCCCTACAATGAGCAGTTCTTC
TRBJ2-6	NA	TRBV5-4	NA	16	CASSLGQRSGANVLTF	TGTGCCAGCAGCTTAGGACAGCGCTCTGGGGCCAACGTCCTGACTTTC
TRBJ2-2	NA	TRBV9	NA	14	CASSQDSVAGELFF	TGTGCCAGCAGCCAAGACAGCGTGGCCGGGGAGCTGTTTTTT
TRBJ1-4	NA	TRBV28	NA	15	CASSLTGKSNEKLFF	TGTGCCAGCAGTTTAACGGGGAAGAGTAATGAAAAACTGTTTTTT
TRBJ2-5	TRBD1	TRBV4-3	NA	14	CASSLGQGAETQYF	TGCGCCAGCAGCTTGGGACAGGGTGCGGAGACCCAGTACTTC
TRBJ2-7	TRBD2	TRBV27	NA	15	CASSPLAGSSYEQYF	TGTGCCAGCAGTCCACTAGCGGGGAGCTCCTACGAGCAGTACTTC